The 8 T cell receptor beta chains reported below all come from one sample, sequenced in a study of T cells in Graves' hyperthyroidism and ophthalmopathy. The CDR3 regions of TCR beta were amplified from RNA transcripts. HTBI primers were used for first-round RT-PCR of the TCR CDR3. TCRdb ran MiXCR on the multiplex PCR reads and lists one entry per CDR3 protein. The data show hundreds of thousands of distinct CDR3 sequences, about 15% seen once. The specimen was blood. These receptors all come from a woman in her forties with Graves' ophthalmopathy.

Many counts were recorded for this clonotype. The chain combines TRBV19 with TRBJ1-2; no firm D call. Trimming left V 2 bases short and J 4 bases short, with 11 bases between. The germline CDR1 and CDR2 sequences are LNHDA and SQIVND (reference sequence). This CDR3 has 14 residues. CDR3 in amino acids: CASSIIGAAYGYTF. The CDR3 DNA follows: TGTGCCAGTAGTATAATCGGCGCGGCCTATGGCTACACCTTC.

This rearrangement joins TRBV7-2 to TRBJ2-7; TRBD1 agrees at 7 bases. V lost 3 bases and J lost 4; bases outside the gene matches: 6. The V gene's germline CDR1 is SGHTA and CDR2 FQGNSA. The CDR3 has 14 amino acids. In DNA form, the CDR3 reads TGTGCCAGCAGCTTTGACAGGGTAAATTACGAGCAGTACTTC. This translates into CASSFDRVNYEQYF.

The chain combines TRBV7-9 with TRBJ2-7, with D possibly TRBD1 on 5 matching bases. The germline V gene has CDR1 SEHNR and CDR2 FQNEAQ (reference sequence). V dropped 2 bases and J dropped 1 base, with 9 bases sitting between them. The CDR3 totals 14 residues. CDR3 bases: TGTGCCAGCAGCTTACCGGACAAGTCCTACGAGCAGTACTTC. Amino acids: CASSLPDKSYEQYF.

This clonotype was seen at least ten times. J is TRBJ2-7 and V is TRBV27; tentatively, D is TRBD1 (6 bases). Germline CDR1 is MNHEY and CDR2 is SMNVEV (reference sequence). The CDR3 has 15 amino acids. V lost 0 bases and J 2 bases, leaving 11 bases between the germline ends. CDR3 protein: CASSLSGAYPYEQYF. In DNA form, the CDR3 reads TGTGCCAGCAGTTTATCGGGGGCCTACCCCTACGAGCAGTACTTC.

In this sample, this clonotype turned up many times. The gene calls are TRBV11-3 and TRBJ2-5; 8 nucleotides align to TRBD2. Trimming took 8 bases from V and 2 from J; bases not matched to a gene: 10. The CDR3 contains 15 residues. Germline CDR1 reads SGHNT; CDR2 reads YENEEA. The CDR3 region has the DNA TGTGCCAGCTCCCGGGAGGGGAGAATTCAAGAGACCCAGTACTTC. The encoded protein is CASSREGRIQETQYF.

There are many counts of this clonotype. The J gene is TRBJ2-7, the V gene TRBV20-1, with no clear D. There are 12 residues in the CDR3. Per the germline V gene, CDR1 is DFQATT and CDR2 is SNEGSKA (reference sequence). Trimming left V 1 base short and J 2 bases short, with 6 bases between. The CDR3 nucleotides read TGCAGTGCTAGAGGGACCGCCTACGAGCAGTACTTC. Translated: CSARGTAYEQYF.

This clonotype was seen ten or more times. At one of its ends the junction is not consistent with the germline gene, which may arise from a read error. This rearrangement joins TRBV24-1 to TRBJ1-5, with TRBD1 matching over 7 bases. The CDR3 covers 14 residues. Germline loops: CDR1 KGHDR, CDR2 SFDVKD. CDR3 in DNA: TGTGCCACCAGTCGCCGGGACAGTGATCATCCCCAGCATTTT. It codes for CATSRRDSDHPQHF.

This clonotype appeared many times. The chain couples TRBV19 to TRBJ1-2; a possible D gene is TRBD1 (5 bases). The CDR3 contains 14 residues. Per germline, CDR1 LNHDA and CDR2 SQIVND (reference sequence). With 6 bases removed from V and 3 bases from J, the gap between germline ends came to 14 bases. This CDR3 reads CASRDLLGDYGYTF. DNA of the CDR3: TGTGCCAGTAGGGACTTGTTGGGGGACTATGGCTACACCTTC.